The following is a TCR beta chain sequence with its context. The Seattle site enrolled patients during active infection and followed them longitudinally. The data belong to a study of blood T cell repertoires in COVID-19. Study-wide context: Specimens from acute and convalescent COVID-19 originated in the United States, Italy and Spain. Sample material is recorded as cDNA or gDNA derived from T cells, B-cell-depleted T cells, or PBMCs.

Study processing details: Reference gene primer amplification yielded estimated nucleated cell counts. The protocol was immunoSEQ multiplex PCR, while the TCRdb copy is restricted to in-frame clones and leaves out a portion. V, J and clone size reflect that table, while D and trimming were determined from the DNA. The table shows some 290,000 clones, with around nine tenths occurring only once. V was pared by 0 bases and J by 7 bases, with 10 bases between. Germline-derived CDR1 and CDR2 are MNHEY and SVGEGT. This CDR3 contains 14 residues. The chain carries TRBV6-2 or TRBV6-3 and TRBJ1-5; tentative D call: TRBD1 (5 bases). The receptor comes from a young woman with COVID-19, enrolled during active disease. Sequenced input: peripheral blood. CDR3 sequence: CASSYSGRVQPQHF. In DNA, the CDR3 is TGTGCCAGCAGTTACTCGGGCAGGGTCCAGCCCCAGCATTTT.